The 11 T cell receptor beta chains reported below all come from one sample, sequenced in a study of blood T cells in healthy people across ages. The use of a sample-barcoded 5' primer and a J-beta primer mix characterized a second PCR of about 7 to 12 cycles. TCRdb called the 5' RACE reads again in MiXCR, with one record for every CDR3 protein. Seen here are 2 million or so distinct CDR3 sequences, around half observed once, and the top ten hold approximately 2.1%. Sequencing used blood. Receptors were obtained from a middle-aged woman in good health.

The V gene is TRBV28, the J gene TRBJ2-1; 10 bases match TRBD2. Germline V CDR1 and CDR2: MDHEN, SYDVKM. This CDR3 has 14 amino acids. The J segment lost 6 bases and the V segment lost 5 bases, leaving 4 bases of the junction unmatched. CDR3 bases: TGTGCCAGCAGTCCAGCGGGGGGGCCCAATGAGCAGTTCTTC. It is translated as CASSPAGGPNEQFF.

The CDR3 nucleotides are TGTGCCATCAGTGAGTCTAAAGGGGGAACAGATACGCAGTATTTT. This gives the protein CAISESKGGTDTQYF. The chain recombines TRBV10-3 with TRBJ2-3, with D tentatively TRBD1 (6 bases). In germline, CDR1 is ENHRY, CDR2 SYGVKD. This CDR3 region has 15 residues. The V and J ends lost 0 bases and 3 bases respectively, with 10 bases between them.

The chain is built from TRBV20-1 and TRBJ1-5; D may be TRBD1 (6 bases). The CDR3 contains 12 residues. Per the germline V gene, CDR1 is DFQATT and CDR2 is SNEGSKA (reference sequence). Between the trimmed V and J ends, which lost 5 bases and 6 bases, there was a span of 11 bases. CDR3 sequence (DNA): TGCAGTGCTCCGACAGGTAGTCAGCCCCAGCATTTT. Its translation is CSAPTGSQPQHF.

This clonotype is a singleton in its sample. The chain employs TRBV29-1 and TRBJ2-6; 8 bases are shared with TRBD1. Germline V gene sequence: CDR1 SQVTM, CDR2 ANQGSEA. Trimming took 5 bases from V and 2 from J; bases not matched to a gene: 5. The CDR3 has 15 residues. This CDR3 is CSVPTQGAGANVLTF. CDR3 nucleotides: TGCAGCGTTCCTACACAGGGGGCTGGGGCCAACGTCCTGACTTTC.

The V call is TRBV5-1, the J call TRBJ1-2, with D uncertain. This CDR3 contains 13 residues. Trimming stripped 4 bases from V and 4 bases from J, with 11 bases between. CDR1 is SGHRS, CDR2 YFSETQ, per germline. Written as DNA, the CDR3 is TGCGCCAGCAGCAAACGGGTCGGCTATGGCTACACCTTC. This translates into CASSKRVGYGYTF.

The gene calls are TRBV11-2 and TRBJ2-1, with D possibly called TRBD1 or TRBD2 (5 bases each). Germline-derived CDR1 and CDR2 are SGHAT and FQNNGV. The CDR3 consists of 17 residues. V dropped 5 bases and J dropped 4 bases, with 21 bases sitting between them. The CDR3 reads CASSPDSGRSGYNEQFF. The DNA of the CDR3 is TGTGCCAGCAGCCCGGACTCGGGACGGTCAGGGTACAATGAGCAGTTCTTC.

This chain links TRBV6-6 with TRBJ1-2; D is unclear. This CDR3 is 11 amino acids long. Trimming took 7 bases from V and 5 from J, leaving 8 bases between them. Per the germline V gene, CDR1 is MNHNY and CDR2 is SVGAGI (reference sequence). CDR3 amino acids: CASTNGYGYTF. CDR3 DNA: TGTGCCAGCACAAACGGATATGGCTACACCTTC.

The chain couples TRBV20-1 to TRBJ2-5; the D gene is possibly TRBD2 (6 bases). The closer fit of TRBJ2-7 to the DNA end suggests the J call may be wrong. CDR3 length equals 15 residues. CDR1 and CDR2 (germline): DFQATT, SNEGSKA (reference sequence). CDR3 region: CSASHMGGTVSEQYF. The CDR3 DNA sequence: TGCAGTGCTAGTCATATGGGGGGAACTGTCTCCGAGCAGTACTTC.

The rearrangement links TRBV6-1 to TRBJ2-1; 7 bases align to TRBD2. The CDR3 totals 19 residues. The germline CDR1 and CDR2 sequences are MNHNS and SASEGT. The ends lost 6 bases at V and 0 bases at J; junction bases unmatched: 17. CDR3 loop: CASRHHALGGFSSYNEQFF. CDR3 DNA sequence: TGTGCCAGCAGACACCACGCTCTCGGGGGGTTTAGCTCCTACAATGAGCAGTTCTTC.

The sample holds a few counts of this clonotype. The genes are TRBV9 and TRBJ2-7; D uncertain. CDR3 size: 13 residues. Germline CDR1 reads SGDLS; CDR2 reads YYNGEE. Deletions cut 3 bases from V and 6 bases from J, with 13 bases between. Here the CDR3 DNA reads TGTGCCAGCAGCGGTAGGGCTGACATCGAGCAGTACTTC. This sequence encodes CASSGRADIEQYF.

The chain links TRBV2 to TRBJ1-4; D is possibly TRBD1 (6 bases). V was trimmed by 6 bases and J by 7 bases, leaving 12 bases between them. Per germline, CDR1 SNHLY and CDR2 FYNNEI. The CDR3 has 13 residues. CDR3 protein: CASRVGGREKLFF. The CDR3 DNA follows: TGTGCCAGCAGGGTGGGGGGGCGTGAAAAACTGTTTTTT.